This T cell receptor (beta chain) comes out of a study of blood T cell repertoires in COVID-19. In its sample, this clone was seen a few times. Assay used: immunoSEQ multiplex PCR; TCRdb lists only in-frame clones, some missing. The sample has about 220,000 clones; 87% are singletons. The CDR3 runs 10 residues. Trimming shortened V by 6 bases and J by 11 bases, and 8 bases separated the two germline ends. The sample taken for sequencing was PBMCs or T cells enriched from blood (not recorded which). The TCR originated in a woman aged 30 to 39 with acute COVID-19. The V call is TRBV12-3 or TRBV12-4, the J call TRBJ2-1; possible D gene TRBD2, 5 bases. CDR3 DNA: TGTGCCAGCAGGGGAGACCAGCAGTTCTTC. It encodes CASRGDQQFF.